Listed below are T cell receptor beta chains from one sample, sequenced in a study of CD8+CD57+ T cells in acquired aplastic anemia. Each CDR3 protein gets one entry after TCRdb re-called the reads with MiXCR. The repertoire holds roughly 190,000 distinct CDR3 sequences, approximately 48% seen once, with about 8.8% in the top ten. Sequenced sample: sorted CD4+, CD8+, or CD8+CD57+ T cells (not recorded which) from PBMCs. The receptors derive from a human donor with aplastic anemia. Each CDR3 is given with its conserved first and last residue. A D gene is named only where the DNA matches it firmly. Rows give clone size only sometimes, using once, few, many, or a class for an expanded clone.

v_gene,j_gene,d_gene,abundance,CDR3aa,CDR3nt
TRBV7-3,TRBJ2-2,TRBD2,many,CASSASRAGASTGELFF,TGTGCCAGCAGCGCTAGCCGAGCGGGAGCTTCCACCGGGGAGCTGTTTTTT
TRBV5-4,TRBJ2-7,TRBD1,.,CASSPRQGTYEQYF,TGTGCCAGCTCACCACGACAGGGTACGTACGAGCAGTACTTC
TRBV10-3,TRBJ2-5,.,many,CAISLAQETQYF,TGTGCCATCTCATTAGCCCAAGAGACCCAGTACTTC
TRBV10-3,TRBJ1-3,.,.,CAASGAGNTIYF,TGTGCAGCCAGCGGCGCTGGAAACACCATATATTTT
TRBV7-8,TRBJ2-5,TRBD2,once,CASSLMASGSIQYF,TGTGCCAGCAGCTTAATGGCTAGCGGGAGCATCCAGTACTTC
TRBV20-1,TRBJ1-1,.,.,CSARDPRGTEAFF,TGCAGTGCTAGAGATCCCCGAGGCACTGAAGCTTTCTTT
TRBV24-1,TRBJ2-4,TRBD1,many,CATSDPGQGKDIQYF,TGTGCCACCAGTGACCCGGGACAGGGTAAGGACATTCAGTACTTC
TRBV15,TRBJ1-1,.,.,CATSRGNRDDTEAFF,TGTGCCACCAGCAGAGGTAACAGGGATGACACTGAAGCTTTCTTT
TRBV5-1,TRBJ2-1,.,.,CASSLASLNEQFF,TGCGCCAGCAGCTTGGCCTCGCTCAATGAGCAGTTCTTC
TRBV7-2,TRBJ1-2,TRBD1,.,CASTGGADGYTF,TGTGCCAGCACAGGGGGCGCAGATGGCTACACCTTC
TRBV5-4,TRBJ2-5,.,.,CASRAGQQETQYF,TGTGCCAGCAGGGCTGGACAGCAAGAGACCCAGTACTTC
TRBV5-1,TRBJ1-5,.,.,CASSLVSGGGRPQHF,TGCGCCAGCAGCTTGGTGAGTGGCGGGGGGCGGCCCCAGCATTTT
TRBV19,TRBJ2-5,.,.,CASSQLALSGETQYF,TGTGCCAGTAGTCAACTAGCCCTTTCGGGGGAGACCCAGTACTTC
TRBV10-1,TRBJ2-7,.,.,CACSASPGRTYEQYF,.
TRBV3-1,TRBJ1-6,TRBD1,many,CASSRTPQGTNSPLHF,TGTGCCAGCAGCCGCACCCCACAGGGGACAAATTCACCCCTCCACTTT